This T cell receptor beta chain emerged from a study of OX40 agonist ivuxolimab in advanced cancers. Study information: The study treated patients with ivuxolimab, an agonistic anti-OX40 (CD134) antibody. Dose-escalation patients' cancers were hepatocellular carcinoma, melanoma, renal cell or head and neck cancer.

The CDR3 loop spans 14 amino acids. Per the germline V gene, CDR1 is MGHRA and CDR2 is YSYEKL. V was pared by 2 bases and J by 6 bases, with 12 bases between. Here immunoSEQ multiplex PCR was the method, and the copy in TCRdb shows in-frame clones only, minus some. The sample consists of fewer than 65,000 clones, less than 85% of them appearing once. General observations from the study: Circulating CD4+ and CD8+ T cells showed clonal expansion by week 6 at 0.1 to 3.0 mg/kg.

A note on this clone: Antigen unknown.

The investigators sampled blood at baseline, at cycle 4 day 1, and at cycle 7 day 1. This chain joins TRBV4-1 and TRBJ2-3, with TRBD2 as a possible D gene (6 bases). The clonotype comes from an adult with an advanced solid tumor such as melanoma, head and neck, liver or kidney cancer. Sequenced material: CD4+ or CD8+ T cells sorted from blood, taken in a trial of the OX40 agonist ivuxolimab. The CDR3 loop is CASSQTAGGDTQYF. DNA for the CDR3: TGCGCCAGCAGCCAAACAGCTGGAGGGGATACGCAGTATTTT.